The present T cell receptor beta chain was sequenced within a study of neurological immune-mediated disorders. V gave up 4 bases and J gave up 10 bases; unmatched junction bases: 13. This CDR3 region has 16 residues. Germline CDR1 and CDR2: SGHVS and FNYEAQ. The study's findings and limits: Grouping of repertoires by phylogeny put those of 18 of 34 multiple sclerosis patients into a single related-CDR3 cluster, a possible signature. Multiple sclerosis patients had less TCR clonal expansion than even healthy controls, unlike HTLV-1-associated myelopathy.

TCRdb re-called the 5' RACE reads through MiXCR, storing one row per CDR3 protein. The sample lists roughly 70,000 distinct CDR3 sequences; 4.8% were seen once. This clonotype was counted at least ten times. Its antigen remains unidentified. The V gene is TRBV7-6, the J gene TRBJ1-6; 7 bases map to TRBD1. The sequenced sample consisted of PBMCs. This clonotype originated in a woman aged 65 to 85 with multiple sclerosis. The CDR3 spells CASSSPLTGKASPLHF. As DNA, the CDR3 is TGTGCCAGCAGCTCTCCCTTGACAGGGAAAGCATCACCCCTCCACTTT. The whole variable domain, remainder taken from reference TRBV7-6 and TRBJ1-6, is GAGVSQSPRYKVTKRGQDVALRCDPISGHVSLYWYRQALGQGPEFLTYFNYEAQQDKSGLPNDRFSAERPEGSISTLTIQRTEQRDSAMYRCASSSPLTGKASPLHFGNGTRLTVT.